This T cell receptor (beta chain) is drawn from a study of CD8+ T cells in alopecia areata. About the research overall: A 6-month off-drug phase came after tofacitinib, which had lasted 6 to 18 months.

It was cDNA, reverse transcribed from extracted RNA, that served as the sequencing template. Using immunoSEQ multiplex PCR, the repertoire was profiled, and TCRdb retains in-frame clones only, with some absent. The table includes roughly 200,000 clones, 53% detected once. J was trimmed by 3 bases and V by 4 bases; bases with no gene match: 4. This CDR3 is 14 amino acids long. CDR1 and CDR2 from the germline V gene are LNHNV and YYDKDF (reference sequence). Treatment in this sample: oral pan-JAK inhibitor, 5-10 mg twice daily. The sample consisted of CD8+ T cells sorted from blood, taken at week 24, from a patient treated with tofacitinib. The chain is built from TRBV15 and TRBJ1-2; 8 bases line up with TRBD1. This TCR was recovered from a human donor with alopecia areata. CDR3 nucleotide sequence: TGTGCCACCAGCAAGCCGACAGGGGACTATGGCTACACCTTC. Translation: CATSKPTGDYGYTF.